This entry is about one TCR beta chain. Antigen unknown. The sample is drawn from a study of shared clonotypes between healthy human individuals. Several immunoSEQ 96-well plates shared each subset's DNA, each plate a replicate. Sequencing was performed with immunoSEQ multiplex PCR; in TCRdb, only in-frame clones are kept and a portion is missing. The data show around 580,000 clones, with roughly 98% seen just once and approximately 0.33% held by the top ten. In the naive CD8 group, cells lacked CD45RO and were positively selected for CCR7, so terminally differentiated effector memory CD45RA+ cells were left out. General study points: Rarefaction revealed incomplete sorted-subset sequencing despite large depth. Four donors shared around 5% of their naive CD4 clonotypes. Naive subsets typically showed greater estimated richness than memory subsets.

The sequence derives from a young man in good health. Sequenced input: naive CD8+ T cells sorted from blood.

The CDR3 loop is CASTRGTGGSGANVLTF. The CDR3 coding sequence is TGTGCCAGTACGAGGGGGACAGGGGGCTCTGGGGCCAACGTCCTGACTTTC. The rearrangement uses TRBV27 and TRBJ2-6; 11 bases align to TRBD1. The ends lost 9 bases at V and 0 bases at J; junction bases unmatched: 7. Germline V CDR1 and CDR2: MNHEY, SMNVEV (reference sequence). The CDR3 totals 17 residues.